Presented here are 9 T cell receptor beta chains from one specimen sequenced in a study of somatic mutations in cytotoxic T cells in rheumatoid arthritis. Data came from immunoSEQ multiplex PCR; TCRdb stores just in-frame clones and leaves some out. The data contain about 26,000 clones, 82% of them seen just once; the ten biggest clones take up over 4%. Sequences were obtained from CD8+ T cells sorted from blood. These receptors all come from a man aged 50 to 60 in good health.

V gene TRBV9 combines with J gene TRBJ1-1; D is perhaps TRBD1 (5 bases). The CDR3 consists of 14 residues. V shed 4 bases and J shed 3 bases, with 13 bases lying between them. Germline assignment: CDR1 SGDLS and CDR2 YYNGEE. The CDR3 bases are TGTGCCAGCAGCACTCAGGGATCGGACACTGAAGCTTTCTTT. Its protein product is CASSTQGSDTEAFF.

This chain links TRBV9 with TRBJ2-7, with D uncertain. Trimming took off 1 base at V and 3 bases at J, with 5 bases between the two ends. Germline V CDR1 and CDR2: SGDLS, YYNGEE. This CDR3 region has 12 residues. In DNA form, the CDR3 reads TGTGCCAGCAGCGTAAACGACTACGAGCAGTACTTC. It encodes CASSVNDYEQYF.

The genes are TRBV6-1 and TRBJ2-7, with 8 bases fitting TRBD2. Unmatched junction bases numbered 4, after V lost 6 bases and J lost 6 bases. Per the germline V gene, CDR1 is MNHNS and CDR2 is SASEGT. The CDR3 is 12 residues long. CDR3 protein: CASRGTRGEQYF. The DNA for the CDR3 is TGTGCCAGCAGGGGGACTAGAGGCGAGCAGTACTTC.

The genes are TRBV7-6 and TRBJ2-1, with TRBD2 identical over 12 bases. From germline, CDR1 is SGHVS and CDR2 FNYEAQ. Germline trimming cut 1 base from V and 0 bases from J; bases unmatched to any gene: 4. CDR3 length equals 18 residues. CDR3 sequence: CASSLGTSGRLSYNEQFF. The CDR3 DNA sequence: TGTGCCAGCAGCTTAGGCACTAGCGGGAGGCTCTCCTACAATGAGCAGTTCTTC.

The gene calls are TRBV25-1 and TRBJ2-7, with 12 bases lining up with TRBD1. The germline CDR1 and CDR2 sequences are MGHDK and SYGVNS. The CDR3 totals 18 residues. V shed 1 base and J 3 bases; nucleotides not matched to a gene: 10. The CDR3 loop reads CASSELVLGQGAHYEQYF. DNA of the CDR3: TGTGCCAGCAGTGAATTAGTACTGGGACAGGGGGCTCACTACGAGCAGTACTTC.

The chain combines TRBV9 with TRBJ2-1, with TRBD2 matching over 13 bases. The CDR3 is 18 amino acids. J was trimmed by 8 bases and V by 7 bases; bases with no gene match: 18. Germline CDR1 is SGDLS and CDR2 is YYNGEE. In DNA, the CDR3 is TGTGCCAGCCCACCCCGGACTAGCGGGAGTCTCCTACTCGATGAGCAGTTCTTC. It specifies CASPPRTSGSLLLDEQFF.

The sample holds a few counts of this clone. DNA of the CDR3: TGTGCCAGCAGCTTAGCGGGGTACGGGAACGAGCAGTACTTC. Translation: CASSLAGYGNEQYF. V usage is TRBV7-9 and J usage is TRBJ2-7; weak D call: TRBD2 (5 bases). The V gene lost 0 bases and the J gene lost 5 bases, with 11 bases spanning the gap. Germline CDR1 SEHNR, CDR2 FQNEAQ (reference sequence). There are 14 residues in the CDR3. Full variable domain (outside the CDR3, taken from reference TRBV7-9 and TRBJ2-7): DTGVSQNPRHKITKRGQNVTFRCDPISEHNRLYWYRQTLGQGPEFLTYFQNEAQLEKSRLLSDRFSAERPKGSFSTLEIQRTEQGDSAMYLCASSLAGYGNEQYFGPGTRLTVT.

This chain uses TRBV6-1 with TRBJ2-7, with 7 bases matching TRBD1. V shed 4 bases and J 2 bases; nucleotides not matched to a gene: 8. The CDR3 is made up of 15 amino acids. The germline CDR1 and CDR2 sequences are MNHNS and SASEGT. CDR3 nucleotide sequence: TGTGCCAGCAGTGGCCGGGACAGTGGGGCCTACGAGCAGTACTTC. This encodes CASSGRDSGAYEQYF.

The chain combines TRBV5-1 with TRBJ2-5; D is perhaps TRBD1 or TRBD2 (5 bases each). Germline-derived CDR1 and CDR2 are SGHRS and YFSETQ. V was shortened by 0 bases and J by 2 bases, with 8 bases between the two germline ends. The CDR3 consists of 14 residues. The CDR3 protein is CASSLGWGQETQYF. CDR3 nucleotides: TGCGCCAGCAGCTTGGGATGGGGGCAAGAGACCCAGTACTTC. Full variable domain (rest looked up from reference TRBV5-1 and TRBJ2-5): KAGVTQTPRYLIKTRGQQVTLSCSPISGHRSVSWYQQTPGQGLQFLFEYFSETQRNKGNFPGRFSGRQFSNSRSEMNVSTLELGDSALYLCASSLGWGQETQYFGPGTRLLVL.